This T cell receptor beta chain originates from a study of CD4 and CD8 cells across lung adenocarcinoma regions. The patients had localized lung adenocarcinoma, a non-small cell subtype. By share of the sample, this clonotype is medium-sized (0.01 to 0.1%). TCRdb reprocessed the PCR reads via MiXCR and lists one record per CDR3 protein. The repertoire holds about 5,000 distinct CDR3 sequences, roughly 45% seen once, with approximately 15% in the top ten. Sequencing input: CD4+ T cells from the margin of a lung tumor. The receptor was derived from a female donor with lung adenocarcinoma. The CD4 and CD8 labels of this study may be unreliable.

The CDR3 DNA is TGTGCCAGCAGCTTAATTAACCATGAGCAGTTCTTC. Translated: CASSLINHEQFF. The chain employs TRBV11-3 and TRBJ2-1; D not resolved. Trimming pared 2 bases from V and 8 bases from J, leaving 7 bases between. Germline V gene lookup returns CDR1 SGHNT and CDR2 YENEEA. This CDR3 region has 12 residues. The variable domain in full, with the rest retrieved from reference TRBV11-3 and TRBJ2-1, is EAGVVQSPRYKIIEKKQPVAFWCNPISGHNTLYWYLQNLGQGPELLIRYENEEAVDDSQLPKDRFSAERLKGVDSTLKIQPAELGDSAVYLCASSLINHEQFFGPGTRLTVL.